The rows below give T cell receptor beta chains drawn from one sample of a study of neoadjuvant anti-PD-1 for oral cavity cancer. Clones were read by immunoSEQ multiplex PCR, and TCRdb kept only the in-frame ones, dropping some. The sample consists of 9,500 to 15,000 clones, about 70% of them appearing once. The input for sequencing was PBMCs, taken after nivolumab (anti-PD-1) treatment. All receptors derive from a person aged 35-79 years with oral cavity squamous cell carcinoma. The CDR3 runs from the conserved cysteine through the conserved F or W. D genes are given only for firm matches. A row's size may be missing; if present it is once, few, many or a size class.

cdr3_aa cdr3_nt j_call v_call clone_size d_call
CASSKLPSGSGTDTQYF TGCGCCAGCAGCAAACTACCTAGCGGGAGTGGGACAGATACGCAGTATTTT TRBJ2-3 TRBV5-1 NA TRBD2
CASSFAGQGPEAFF TGTGCCAGCAGTTTCGCCGGACAGGGACCTGAAGCTTTCTTT TRBJ1-1 TRBV27 NA TRBD1
CASSFFQGNQETQYF TGTGCCAGCAGTTTCTTCCAGGGAAATCAAGAGACCCAGTACTTC TRBJ2-5 TRBV27 NA NA
CASSFTGRGELFF TGTGCCAGCAGCTTTACCGGTCGCGGGGAGCTGTTTTTT TRBJ2-2 TRBV11-2 few NA
CASQDTGSADTQYF TGCGCCAGCCAGGATACAGGGTCAGCAGATACGCAGTATTTT TRBJ2-3 TRBV5-1 NA NA
CASSPGTVSYEQYF TGCGCCAGCAGCCCCGGGACGGTTTCCTACGAGCAGTACTTC TRBJ2-7 TRBV5-1 NA NA
CASSQGSYNSPLHF TGTGCCAGCAGCCAGGGCTCCTATAATTCACCCCTCCACTTT TRBJ1-6 TRBV7-8 few NA
CASNLQGARYGYTF TGTGCCAGCAACCTACAGGGGGCAAGGTATGGCTACACCTTC TRBJ1-2 TRBV28 NA TRBD1
CASSQVPGFRTGNTIYF TGCGCCAGCAGCCAAGTCCCCGGATTCCGGACTGGAAACACCATATATTTT TRBJ1-3 TRBV4-1 NA NA
CASSLGGARTIYF TGTGCCAGCAGCTTAGGGGGGGCTCGTACCATATATTTT TRBJ1-3 TRBV7-9 NA NA
CAISAWTGNSYNEQFF TGTGCCATCAGTGCATGGACAGGGAACTCCTACAATGAGCAGTTCTTC TRBJ2-1 TRBV10-3 NA TRBD1
CASSQERGQGFWETQYF TGTGCCAGCAGCCAAGAACGGGGACAGGGTTTTTGGGAGACCCAGTACTTC TRBJ2-5 TRBV4-2 NA TRBD1
CASSGRTGYNEQFF TGTGCCAGCAGTGGAAGGACAGGCTACAATGAGCAGTTCTTC TRBJ2-1 TRBV6-1 NA TRBD1
CASSQLMGEKQYF TGCGCCAGCAGCCAATTGATGGGGGAGAAGCAGTACTTC TRBJ2-7 TRBV4-1 NA NA
CASSMGTFATNEKLFF TGTGCCAGTAGTATGGGGACGTTTGCAACTAATGAAAAACTGTTTTTT TRBJ1-4 TRBV19 NA NA
CASSLATAGTYNEQFF TGTGCCAGCAGCTTAGCTACGGCGGGCACCTACAATGAGCAGTTCTTC TRBJ2-1 TRBV7-8 NA NA